This T cell receptor (beta chain) is drawn from a study of cytomegalovirus exposure and HLA in healthy donors. Regarding the study as a whole: According to an earlier analysis, most TCR beta V segments yielded productive rearrangements about 90% or about 30% of the time. Sequences of the TCR beta chain were said to predict the HLA-A and HLA-B alleles of most subjects accurately.

The study ran its PCR with 60 Vbeta and 13 Jbeta primers. Assay used: immunoSEQ multiplex PCR; TCRdb lists only in-frame clones, some missing. Found here are over 150,000 clones, about three quarters of them singletons; the top ten hold around 3.4%. CDR3 length: 15 amino acids. The germline V and J ends were trimmed by 6 bases and 5 bases, with 19 bases remaining between them. Germline CDR1 MNHEY, CDR2 SVGAGI. This clone was counted between two and nine times. Antigen specificity is unknown. The TCR was taken from a woman aged 55-70 years in good health and CMV-seropositive. This chain joins TRBV6-5 and TRBJ2-5; perhaps TRBD2 as D (6 bases). The sample was PBMCs. In nucleotides, the CDR3 is TGTGCCAGCAGCGCCCTAGCGAGCGTTAGGGAGACCCAGTACTTC. Protein: CASSALASVRETQYF.